This TCR beta chain came from a study of T cell clones after liver transplantation. Germline values: CDR1 SGDLS, CDR2 YYNGEE. The CDR3 has 15 residues. The J segment lost 8 bases and the V segment lost 0 bases, leaving 9 bases of the junction unmatched. Comments on this clone: Its antigen is currently unknown.

The study's findings and limits: The donor-reactive repertoire was only partly measurable in a couple of subjects, lacking donor cells.

The table came from immunoSEQ multiplex PCR; TCRdb's copy has only in-frame clones and leaves some out. The table includes roughly 73,000 clones, around 80% detected once. This TCR came from a human donor who received a liver transplant. J is TRBJ2-7 and V is TRBV9; the match to TRBD2 covers 9 bases. The sample in question was CD4+ T cells from blood, obtained before liver transplant. CDR3 coding DNA: TGTGCCAGCAGCGTAGATCCTAGCGGGGCGGCTCAGCAGTACTTC. Protein product: CASSVDPSGAAQQYF.